These T cell receptor beta chains were read from a single sample in a study of blood T cell repertoires in COVID-19. Clones were sequenced by immunoSEQ multiplex PCR, and TCRdb holds only the in-frame ones, with some missing. The sample shows 150,000 or so clones, about 82% of them seen only once. The sequenced sample consisted of peripheral blood. The receptors shown here come from a woman between 35 and 50 years old with active or convalescent COVID-19. Each CDR3 is given with its conserved first and last residue. Fields, in order: J gene, clone size, V gene, D gene, CDR3 DNA, CDR3 protein. D genes are given only for firm matches. Size is stated for part of the rows, as once, few or many counts, or as a class when the clone is expanded.

TRBJ2-1 . TRBV4-3 . TGCGCCAGCAGCCAAGGTTGGAGGGCCATTGGTAATGAGCAGTTCTTC CASSQGWRAIGNEQFF
TRBJ1-4 . TRBV23-1 . TGCGCCAGCAGTCCAGAACCTAATGAAAAACTGTTTTTT CASSPEPNEKLFF
TRBJ1-2 few TRBV30 TRBD1 TGTGCCTGGAGTCGACCAGGGGGTTCTGGCTACACCTTC CAWSRPGGSGYTF
TRBJ2-5 . TRBV10-1 . TGCGCCAGCAGCGGACAGTACCAAGAGACCCAGTACTTC CASSGQYQETQYF
TRBJ2-7 once TRBV28 . TGTGCCAGCAGGGCGCAGGGTTCCTACGAGCAGTACTTC CASRAQGSYEQYF
TRBJ2-2 . TRBV7-2 . TGTGCCAGCAGCTCTAGGAGAAAAGGGGAGCTGTTTTTT CASSSRRKGELFF
TRBJ1-3 . TRBV10-1 TRBD1 TGCGCCAGCAGTGGGACAGGGCTTGGAAACACCATATATTTT CASSGTGLGNTIYF
TRBJ1-2 . TRBV27 . TGTGCCAGCAGTCCCTTAACCCATGGGCGGGGGAGGGTTGGCTACACCTTC CASSPLTHGRGRVGYTF
TRBJ1-2 . TRBV28 . TGTGCCAGCAGCCCTCGGAACTATGGCTACACCTTC CASSPRNYGYTF
TRBJ1-2 . TRBV2 . TGTGCCAGCAGTGAGACCTCCAGGGGCGGTTATGGCTACACCTTC CASSETSRGGYGYTF
TRBJ2-7 . TRBV3-1/TRBV3-2 . TGTGCCAGCAGTCTCCGGGACTTAGGGGCCTACGAGCAGTACTTC CASSLRDLGAYEQYF
TRBJ1-1 few TRBV28 . TGTGCCAGCAGAGTCTTGAGGGTGAACACTGAAGCTTTCTTT CASRVLRVNTEAFF
TRBJ1-6 few TRBV4-1 . TGCGCCAGCAGCCAAGATTGGGGCGTCTCGACAGTTGGCTATAATTCACCCCTCCACTTT CASSQDWGVSTVGYNSPLHF
TRBJ1-1 . TRBV12-5 TRBD1 TGTGCTAGTGCCTCCGGGACAGGGAGGACTGAAGCTTTCTTT CASASGTGRTEAFF
TRBJ1-1 few TRBV19 TRBD1 TGTGCCAGTAGGGACAGGGATTACACTGAAGCTTTCTTT CASRDRDYTEAFF
TRBJ1-6 . TRBV15 . TGTGCCACCAGCAGAGATCCCGGCAGTGGGCTTTCACCCCTCCACTTT CATSRDPGSGLSPLHF
TRBJ1-1 . TRBV7-9 TRBD1 TGTGCCAGCAGCCCGGGACAGGGAAGGAGAGAAGGAGAAGCTTTCTTT CASSPGQGRREGEAFF
TRBJ1-3 . TRBV4-1 . TGCGCCAGCAGCCAAGGCTCAGGGATTTACTCTGGAAACACCATATATTTT CASSQGSGIYSGNTIYF
TRBJ1-1 . TRBV4-3 TRBD1 TGCGCCAGCAGCCAAGACGGACAGGGTGATACTGAAGCTTTCTTT CASSQDGQGDTEAFF
TRBJ1-1 . TRBV4-1 . TGCGCCAGCAGCCAAGGTTGGGGAGTTAGCGGCACTGAAGCTTTCTTT CASSQGWGVSGTEAFF
TRBJ1-6 few TRBV29-1 . TGCAGCGTTGGTGAGACAGGTGCCAATTCACCCCTCCACTTT CSVGETGANSPLHF
TRBJ2-7 . TRBV19 . TGTGCCAGTAGTATTAGAGTTTTCTCCTACGAGCAGTACTTC CASSIRVFSYEQYF
TRBJ2-7 . TRBV19 . TGTGCCAGTAGCCCCTTGAGGATATTGCCCCTGAACGAGCAGTACTTC CASSPLRILPLNEQYF
TRBJ1-6 once TRBV27 TRBD1 TGTGCCAGCAGTCCCGGGGACAGGGGGAATTCACCCCTCCACTTT CASSPGDRGNSPLHF
TRBJ2-5 . TRBV30 . TGTGCCTGGAGTGTTTTAAGCGAGAAGACCCAGTACTTC CAWSVLSEKTQYF
TRBJ1-1 . TRBV5-8 TRBD1 TGTGCCAGCATCCATTCCAGGGGGACTGAAGCTTTCTTT CASIHSRGTEAFF
TRBJ2-1 . TRBV27 . TGTGCCAGCAGTTTTATCCCTAGCCCTTCGGACGGATTACAGTTCTTC CASSFIPSPSDGLQFF
TRBJ2-5 . TRBV6-5 . TGTGCCAGCAGTTATTTCCGGACATCCCAAGAGACCCAGTACTTC CASSYFRTSQETQYF
TRBJ1-1 . TRBV4-3 TRBD1 TGCGCCAGCAGCCATAGCAGGGGGACTGAAGCTTTCTTT CASSHSRGTEAFF
TRBJ1-5 . TRBV7-2 . TGTGCCAGCAGCTTAGGGATAGGGGCGGGCAATCAGCCCCAGCATTTT CASSLGIGAGNQPQHF
TRBJ1-2 . TRBV19 TRBD1 TGTGCCAGTTATCGCGGGGGGACAGCCTATGGCTACACCTTC CASYRGGTAYGYTF
TRBJ2-2 few TRBV18 TRBD1 TGTGCCAGCTCACTGATCGGACAGGGGGGACGATCGACCGGGGAGCTGTTTTTT CASSLIGQGGRSTGELFF
TRBJ2-6 . TRBV18 TRBD1 TGTGCCAGCTCCCGACCGGGACAGGGGTCCCCTGGGGCCAACGTCCTGACTTTC CASSRPGQGSPGANVLTF
TRBJ1-2 . TRBV4-3 TRBD1 TGCGCCAGCAGCCAACCGGGACAGGGGGCCAATGGCTACACCTTC CASSQPGQGANGYTF
TRBJ2-7 . TRBV6-5 . TGTGCCAGCAGTCCTCGAAGCGTAACCTACGAGCAGTACTTC CASSPRSVTYEQYF
TRBJ2-5 . TRBV11-2 TRBD1 TGTGCCAGCAGCGAGACAGGGAGTCCGCCTCAAGAGACCCAGTACTTC CASSETGSPPQETQYF
TRBJ1-1 . TRBV19 . TGTGCCAGTAGTCTCCGCGTGGGCATTGGGACTGAAGCTTTCTTT CASSLRVGIGTEAFF
TRBJ2-2 . TRBV6-2/TRBV6-3 . TGTGCCAGCAGTTACGGGCCAAACACCGGGGAGCTGTTTTTT CASSYGPNTGELFF
TRBJ1-2 . TRBV6-5 . TGTGCCAGCAGTTTTCCGGGGAACTATGGCTACACCTTC CASSFPGNYGYTF
TRBJ2-5 . TRBV2 . TGTGCCAGTTGGGAGGGGGGGAGAGGAGAGACCCAGTACTTC CASWEGGRGETQYF
TRBJ1-2 . TRBV5-1 . TGCGCCAGCAGCTTGTCACAGGGCAGGTATGGCTACACCTTC CASSLSQGRYGYTF
TRBJ2-5 few TRBV30 . TGTGCCTGGAGCCCAAGGAACCGGCCGGGAACCCAGTACTTC CAWSPRNRPGTQYF
TRBJ2-3 . TRBV11-2 TRBD1 TGTGCCAGCAGCGCCCGGGACAGGGGGCGGGAAATGAGTGGGGATACGCAGTATTTT CASSARDRGREMSGDTQYF
TRBJ1-2 few TRBV15 TRBD1 TGTGCCACCAGCAGAACCTCAGGGGGCTCTGGCTACACCTTC CATSRTSGGSGYTF
TRBJ2-7 . TRBV5-1 . TGCGCCAGCAGCTTGGAGCGGGACACCCACGAGCAGTACTTC CASSLERDTHEQYF
TRBJ1-1 . TRBV4-3 . TGCGCCAGCAGCCAAGACAGGGTGAACACTGAAGCTTTCTTT CASSQDRVNTEAFF
TRBJ1-2 few TRBV18 TRBD1 TGTGCCAGCTCACCAACAGGGGTTTATTATGGCTACACCTTC CASSPTGVYYGYTF
TRBJ2-7 . TRBV9 . TGTGCCAGCAGCGTAGCTCTGCCGGGGACAAGGCCAGGCGAGCAGTACTTC CASSVALPGTRPGEQYF
TRBJ1-1 once TRBV11-2 . TGTGCCAGCAGCCGAGAATCCACCGAAGCTTTCTTT CASSRESTEAFF
TRBJ2-3 medium-sized TRBV5-4 . TGTGCCAGCAGCTTCTTTGGGGGGAGGACAGATACGCAGTATTTT CASSFFGGRTDTQYF
TRBJ1-1 . TRBV19 . TGTGCCAGTAGTATGGCTGGGGGGGGGACTGAAGCTTTCTTT CASSMAGGGTEAFF
TRBJ2-7 once TRBV6-5 . TGTGCCAGCAGCCATACGGGTTTTAACGAGCAGTACTTC CASSHTGFNEQYF
TRBJ1-4 . TRBV5-8 TRBD1 TGTGCCAGCAGCTCCCGGGGACAGGGTAATGAAAAACTGTTTTTT CASSSRGQGNEKLFF
TRBJ1-5 . TRBV27 TRBD1 TGTGCCAGCAGTTTCATTGGACAGGGGCTTAGCAATCAGCCCCAGCATTTT CASSFIGQGLSNQPQHF
TRBJ1-6 . TRBV7-9 . TGTGCCAGCAGCGCCGACGGCTCAGGGCGGTCACCCCTCCACTTT CASSADGSGRSPLHF
TRBJ2-3 . TRBV11-2 TRBD2 TGTGCCAGCAGCTTCCGGACTAGCGGATTCACAGATACGCAGTATTTT CASSFRTSGFTDTQYF
TRBJ1-5 many TRBV10-1 TRBD1 TGCGCCAGCAGTCTCGGACAGGGTCAGCCCCAGCATTTT CASSLGQGQPQHF
TRBJ2-7 . TRBV29-1 TRBD1 TGCAGCGTTATGGGGGCAGGGGGCGTAGTCTACGAGCAGTACTTC CSVMGAGGVVYEQYF
TRBJ2-2 . TRBV5-5 TRBD2 TGTGCCAGCACCACTAGCGGGAGTGAGACCGGGGAGCTGTTTTTT CASTTSGSETGELFF